A selection of T cell receptor beta chains follows, all from one sample in a study of vaccination and CD4 T cells after COVID-19. TCRdb processed the PCR reads anew with MiXCR; each CDR3 protein has one entry. The sample includes some 10,000 distinct CDR3 sequences, less than 60% of them seen just once. No antigen is known for these receptors. Sequenced material: CD4+ T cells from blood, cultured in vitro. The receptors derive from a human donor who had recovered from COVID-19. The CDR3 runs from the conserved cysteine through the conserved F or W. Fields, in order: D gene, J gene, clone size, V gene, CDR3 protein, CDR3 DNA. D genes are given only for firm matches. Clone size is given for some rows only: seen once, a few or many times, or a class if the clone is expanded.

- | TRBJ1-1 | - | TRBV28 | CASSPGPPQNTEAFF | TGTGCCAGCAGTCCTGGACCGCCTCAGAACACTGAAGCTTTCTTT
- | TRBJ1-1 | - | TRBV19 | CASTANWNTEAFF | TGTGCCAGCACCGCCAATTGGAACACTGAAGCTTTCTTT
- | TRBJ2-1 | - | TRBV6-1 | CASSQQGSSYNEQFF | TGTGCCAGCAGCCAACAGGGTAGTTCCTACAATGAGCAGTTCTTC
- | TRBJ1-1 | few | TRBV6-1 | CASRRGTEAFF | TGTGCCAGCAGAAGGGGGACTGAAGCTTTCTTT
- | TRBJ2-2 | - | TRBV20-1 | CSARLPPGELFF | TGCAGTGCTAGACTCCCCCCCGGGGAGCTGTTTTTT
- | TRBJ1-5 | few | TRBV12-3/TRBV12-4 | CASSLEWGTLNQPQHF | TGTGCCAGCAGTCTTGAGTGGGGGACACTTAATCAGCCCCAGCATTTT
- | TRBJ2-1 | - | TRBV12-3/TRBV12-4 | CASSSRGGNFNEQFF | TGTGCCAGCAGTTCAAGGGGGGGAAACTTCAATGAGCAGTTCTTC
TRBD2 | TRBJ2-1 | few | TRBV12-3/TRBV12-4 | CASSPIELAGTYNEQFF | TGTGCCAGCAGTCCGATCGAACTAGCGGGGACTTACAATGAGCAGTTCTTC
- | TRBJ1-4 | - | TRBV27 | CASSPRGRGGEKLFF | TGTGCCAGCAGTCCCCGCGGGAGGGGAGGGGAAAAACTGTTTTTT
- | TRBJ2-3 | - | TRBV10-3 | CAANPGATDTQYF | TGTGCCGCTAACCCGGGTGCCACAGATACGCAGTATTTT
TRBD2 | TRBJ2-5 | - | TRBV20-1 | CSARPLDAPSGAFPWGETQYF | TGCAGTGCTAGACCGTTAGACGCGCCTAGCGGGGCTTTTCCCTGGGGAGAGACCCAGTACTTC
- | TRBJ1-5 | few | TRBV20-1 | CSAREAINQPQHF | TGCAGTGCTAGGGAGGCCATCAATCAGCCCCAGCATTTT
- | TRBJ2-5 | - | TRBV7-9 | CASSRTPGAVETQYF | TGTGCCAGCAGCCGCACCCCTGGGGCGGTAGAGACCCAGTACTTC
- | TRBJ1-2 | few | TRBV7-9 | CASSLAGVNGYTF | TGTGCCAGCAGCCTCGCAGGGGTCAATGGCTACACCTTC
TRBD1 | TRBJ2-5 | - | TRBV15 | CATSKNRGLGETQYF | TGTGCCACCAGCAAGAACAGGGGGCTAGGGGAGACCCAGTACTTC
- | TRBJ2-5 | - | TRBV12-3/TRBV12-4 | CASSLVASFGQYF | TGTGCCAGCAGTTTAGTTGCCTCTTTCGGCCAGTACTTC
- | TRBJ1-1 | - | TRBV6-2/TRBV6-3 | CASTRAGRGTEAFF | TGTGCCAGCACTCGGGCGGGGAGAGGCACTGAAGCTTTCTTT
TRBD1 | TRBJ2-3 | - | TRBV10-3 | CATRQGVGTDTQYF | TGTGCCACCAGACAGGGAGTCGGGACAGATACGCAGTATTTT
- | TRBJ2-3 | few | TRBV20-1 | CSALTLEGTGDTQYF | TGCAGTGCTCTTACCTTAGAGGGGACCGGGGATACGCAGTATTTT
TRBD1 | TRBJ1-6 | - | TRBV12-3/TRBV12-4 | CASSLRGQGSPLHF | TGTGCCAGCAGTTTACGGGGACAGGGTTCACCCCTCCACTTT
TRBD1 | TRBJ1-2 | medium-sized | TRBV5-1 | CASSFVPGQGQASGYTF | TGCGCCAGCAGCTTTGTCCCGGGACAGGGTCAAGCTTCTGGCTACACCTTC
TRBD2 | TRBJ2-7 | few | TRBV7-8 | CASSFPFGGSEQYF | TGTGCCAGCAGCTTCCCCTTCGGGGGGAGCGAGCAGTACTTC
- | TRBJ1-1 | - | TRBV20-1 | CSARAAGRRTEAFF | TGCAGTGCTAGAGCCGCGGGGCGGCGGACTGAAGCTTTCTTT
- | TRBJ2-1 | - | TRBV6-1 | CASSEGSGGYNEQFF | TGTGCCAGCAGTGAGGGCAGCGGAGGATACAATGAGCAGTTCTTC
TRBD1 | TRBJ1-2 | - | TRBV28 | CASGTGAYGYTF | TGTGCCAGCGGGACAGGGGCCTATGGCTACACCTTC
- | TRBJ1-1 | - | TRBV7-9 | CASSLRETGLEAFF | TGTGCCAGCAGCTTAAGGGAAACGGGACTTGAAGCTTTCTTT
- | TRBJ2-5 | - | TRBV6-5 | CASSYGGKETQYF | TGTGCCAGCAGTTACGGGGGGAAGGAGACCCAGTACTTC
- | TRBJ2-7 | - | TRBV14 | CASSQGTFSYEQYF | TGTGCCAGCAGCCAAGGCACGTTCTCCTACGAGCAGTACTTC
TRBD1 | TRBJ2-2 | - | TRBV11-3 | CASSPSRTGGSGELFF | TGTGCCAGCAGCCCCTCCCGGACAGGGGGTTCCGGGGAGCTGTTTTTT
TRBD2 | TRBJ2-2 | few | TRBV6-2/TRBV6-3 | CASSMRAGGTGELFF | TGTGCCAGCAGTATGAGAGCGGGGGGCACCGGGGAGCTGTTTTTT
- | TRBJ1-2 | - | TRBV20-1 | CSARPAGYNYGYTF | TGCAGTGCTAGACCTGCAGGTTATAACTATGGCTACACCTTC
TRBD1 | TRBJ1-2 | few | TRBV10-3 | CAISEGQDYGYTF | TGTGCCATCAGTGAGGGACAGGACTATGGCTACACCTTC
TRBD2 | TRBJ2-3 | few | TRBV10-3 | CAIAGGNTDTQYF | TGTGCCATCGCGGGGGGGAACACAGATACGCAGTATTTT
- | TRBJ1-1 | few | TRBV7-9 | CASSLAGRVGTEAFF | TGTGCCAGCAGCTTAGCAGGCAGGGTAGGCACTGAAGCTTTCTTT
- | TRBJ1-1 | - | TRBV30 | CAWARWNTEAFF | TGTGCCTGGGCAAGATGGAACACTGAAGCTTTCTTT
- | TRBJ2-7 | - | TRBV27 | CASSTRTGANRQYF | TGTGCCAGCAGTACCCGGACGGGGGCGAATCGGCAGTACTTC